This T cell receptor beta chain originates from a study of identifying expanded T cells in peripheral blood. Generated by immunoSEQ multiplex PCR, the TCRdb table keeps only in-frame clones and is missing some. The repertoire consists of about 58,000 clones, with approximately 89% occurring once and the leading ten covering around 3.5%. Germline-derived CDR1 and CDR2 are MNHEY and SVGAGI. The length of the CDR3 is 13 residues. The V end was cut by 0 bases, the J end by 6 bases, with 8 bases between. This TCR came from a person between 18 and 75 years old in good health. Sequences were obtained from blood. The chain recombines TRBV6-5 with TRBJ1-1; D gene uncertain. CDR3: CASSYSIESEAFF. The DNA for the CDR3 is TGTGCCAGCAGTTACTCGATAGAATCTGAAGCTTTCTTT.